These 30 T cell receptor beta chains were all obtained from the same sample, sequenced in a study of blood T cell repertoires in COVID-19. The table came from immunoSEQ multiplex PCR; TCRdb's copy has only in-frame clones and leaves some out. The sample consists of 200,000 to 250,000 clones, roughly 82% of them appearing once. Sequenced sample: peripheral blood. Every receptor here comes from a man aged 50 to 59 with active or convalescent COVID-19.

The V call is TRBV5-4, the J call TRBJ1-6; 10 nucleotides agree with TRBD1. CDR1 is SGHNT and CDR2 is YYREEE in the germline V gene (reference sequence). This CDR3 is 17 amino acids long. Trimming took 4 bases from V and 7 from J; bases not matched to a gene: 11. In DNA form, the CDR3 reads TGTGCCAGCAGCGATCCTCGGGACAGGGGTCAGAATTCACCCCTCCACTTT. As protein: CASSDPRDRGQNSPLHF.

This chain connects TRBV28 to TRBJ2-1; TRBD2 aligns across 12 bases. This CDR3 spans 15 amino acids. The V segment lost 6 bases and the J segment 4 bases; nucleotides outside the gene matches: 4. The germline gives CDR1 MDHEN, CDR2 SYDVKM. DNA for the CDR3: TGTGCCAGCAGCTGGGGGACTAGCGGGTACAATGAGCAGTTCTTC. Translation: CASSWGTSGYNEQFF.

The chain couples TRBV28 to TRBJ1-6; D uncertain. CDR1 MDHEN and CDR2 SYDVKM come from the germline V gene. V was trimmed by 7 bases and J by 5 bases, leaving 12 bases between them. This CDR3 spans 14 amino acids. CDR3: CASTFPGNNSPLHF. The CDR3 bases are TGTGCCAGCACGTTCCCGGGGAATAATTCACCCCTCCACTTT.

The gene calls are TRBV20-1 and TRBJ2-1; TRBD1 might be the D (5 bases). Germline lookup yields CDR1 DFQATT and CDR2 SNEGSKA (reference sequence). There are 10 residues in the CDR3. CDR3 residues: CSAQDNEQFF. The CDR3 nucleotides read TGCAGCGCACAGGACAATGAGCAGTTCTTC.

The chain combines TRBV7-9 with TRBJ2-1; 7 nucleotides line up with TRBD2. In germline, CDR1 is SEHNR, CDR2 FQNEAQ (reference sequence). Trimming removed 3 bases from V and 4 bases from J; junction bases left unmatched: 9. The CDR3 is made up of 16 amino acids. The CDR3 loop reads CASSLGGGQKYNEQFF. CDR3 DNA sequence: TGTGCCAGCAGCTTGGGGGGAGGGCAAAAATACAATGAGCAGTTCTTC.

This chain connects TRBV4-1 to TRBJ2-1, with a tentative D call TRBD1 (6 bases). This CDR3 is 16 amino acids long. Germline V CDR1 and CDR2: MGHRA, YSYEKL. V lost 1 base and J 7 bases, leaving 17 bases between the germline ends. The CDR3 sequence: CASSQGAGVVLNEQFF. CDR3 sequence (DNA): TGCGCCAGCAGCCAAGGGGCAGGGGTAGTTCTAAATGAGCAGTTCTTC.

This clone was seen a single time. DNA for the CDR3: TGTGCCAGCCGGGACAGGGCTAAGAAGCTCCTCCACTTT. Translating gives CASRDRAKKLLHF. The chain couples TRBV28 to TRBJ1-6; TRBD1 agrees at 9 bases. The CDR3 contains 13 residues. Trimming cost V 8 bases and J 15 bases; bases outside gene matches: 11. Germline V gene sequence: CDR1 MDHEN, CDR2 SYDVKM.

This sequence joins TRBV2 and TRBJ2-3, with TRBD2 matching over 9 bases. The CDR3 runs to 15 residues. The V gene end was trimmed by 7 bases and the J gene end by 5 bases; junction bases not matched to a gene: 10. CDR1 and CDR2 from the germline V gene are SNHLY and FYNNEI. The CDR3 nucleotides read TGTGCCAGCACCATAGCGGGAGAGGTGAGAGATACGCAGTATTTT. Its protein is CASTIAGEVRDTQYF.

The V and J genes are TRBV7-9 and TRBJ2-5, with D tentatively TRBD1 (6 bases). CDR1 is SEHNR and CDR2 is FQNEAQ in the germline V gene (reference sequence). V lost 5 bases and J 1 base, leaving 14 bases between the germline ends. The CDR3 sequence is 15 residues long. DNA for the CDR3: TGTGCCAGCAGCGCCTCGGACAGTTTCCAAGAGACCCAGTACTTC. This encodes CASSASDSFQETQYF.

The chain links TRBV4-1 to TRBJ1-6, with 8 nucleotides matching TRBD1. The length of the CDR3 is 18 residues. Germline values: CDR1 MGHRA, CDR2 YSYEKL. Trimming at V came to 3 bases and at J to 6 bases, leaving 13 bases not matched to a gene. This CDR3 reads CASSHSRSDRGSNSPLHF. CDR3 DNA: TGCGCCAGCAGCCATTCCCGCTCCGACAGGGGTTCTAATTCACCCCTCCACTTT.

V usage is TRBV29-1 and J usage is TRBJ2-1; TRBD2 matches at 8 bases. Germline values: CDR1 SQVTM, CDR2 ANQGSEA. The CDR3 has 16 residues. With V trimmed by 4 bases and J by 0 bases, 8 bases remained unmatched. CDR3 bases: TGCAGCGTTGGGCGGAGCGGGGGTAGCTCCTACAATGAGCAGTTCTTC. Amino acids: CSVGRSGGSSYNEQFF.

The chain carries TRBV20-1 and TRBJ1-2; 7 bases map to TRBD1. This CDR3 has 11 amino acids. Germline V gene lookup returns CDR1 DFQATT and CDR2 SNEGSKA (reference sequence). V lost 7 bases, J lost 7 bases, and 6 bases stayed unmatched. CDR3 residues: CSEKGAIGYTF. In DNA, the CDR3 is TGCAGTGAGAAGGGGGCGATTGGCTACACCTTC.

This chain uses TRBV27 with TRBJ2-1, with 9 bases identical to TRBD1. The CDR3 consists of 14 residues. With 8 bases clipped from V and 8 bases from J, the junction kept 10 bases outside the gene matches. Germline assignment: CDR1 MNHEY and CDR2 SMNVEV (reference sequence). The CDR3: CASLPGDREDEQFF. Here the CDR3 DNA reads TGTGCCAGCCTCCCGGGGGACAGGGAGGATGAGCAGTTCTTC.

V and J are TRBV19 and TRBJ1-5; D ambiguous. This CDR3 contains 15 residues. Germline-derived CDR1 and CDR2 are LNHDA and SQIVND (reference sequence). The germline V and J ends were trimmed by 3 bases and 5 bases, with 14 bases remaining between them. The CDR3 reads CASSINGERDQPQHF. Written as DNA, the CDR3 is TGTGCCAGTAGTATCAACGGGGAAAGAGATCAGCCCCAGCATTTT.

The sample holds a few counts of this clone. This chain joins TRBV7-2 and TRBJ1-5; TRBD1 aligns across 7 bases. Germline V gene lookup returns CDR1 SGHTA and CDR2 FQGNSA. Trimming removed 1 base from V and 5 bases from J; junction bases left unmatched: 2. The CDR3 extends over 14 amino acids. CDR3 amino acids: CASSLGGGYQPQHF. CDR3 DNA: TGTGCCAGCAGCTTAGGAGGGGGCTATCAGCCCCAGCATTTT.

The chain couples TRBV18 to TRBJ2-5, with D possibly TRBD2 on 6 matching bases. This CDR3 has 14 amino acids. Deletions cut 5 bases from V and 0 bases from J, with 10 bases between. CDR1 is KGHSH, CDR2 LQKENI, per germline. This CDR3 is CASSFSSDQETQYF. The CDR3 DNA follows: TGTGCCAGCTCATTTTCTAGCGACCAAGAGACCCAGTACTTC.

Here the CDR3 reads CASSQEGHSGNTIYF. CDR3 bases: TGTGCCAGCAGCCAAGAGGGACACTCTGGAAACACCATATATTTT. The chain has TRBV4-2 and TRBJ1-3; D might be TRBD1 (6 bases). The germline V gene has CDR1 LGHNA and CDR2 YNFKEQ. V was pared by 0 bases and J by 0 bases, with 6 bases between. This CDR3 region has 15 residues.

The chain links TRBV27 to TRBJ1-5; D perhaps matches TRBD1 (5 bases). V lost 2 bases and J lost 7, with 12 bases in between. Looked up from germline, CDR1 is MNHEY and CDR2 is SMNVEV (reference sequence). This CDR3 has 14 amino acids. The DNA of the CDR3 is TGTGCCAGCAGTTTAGCAGGGCGGGGCCAGCCCCAGCATTTT. Its translation is CASSLAGRGQPQHF.

In its sample, this clone was seen a few times. V is TRBV4-1 and J is TRBJ1-5; 7 nucleotides line up with TRBD1. Looked up from germline, CDR1 is MGHRA and CDR2 is YSYEKL. The CDR3 spans 17 residues. V shed 2 bases and J 2 bases; nucleotides not matched to a gene: 9. The CDR3 region is CASSQTTPGGGNQPQHF. The CDR3 DNA reads as TGCGCCAGCAGCCAAACTACCCCAGGGGGAGGCAATCAGCCCCAGCATTTT.

This chain joins TRBV6-1 and TRBJ2-1; TRBD2 aligns across 11 bases. This CDR3 comprises 17 residues. CDR1 and CDR2 (germline): MNHNS, SASEGT. Trimming at V came to 1 base and at J to 4 bases, leaving 6 bases not matched to a gene. CDR3 loop: CASSEVARTSGYNEQFF. DNA for the CDR3: TGTGCCAGCAGTGAAGTAGCCCGGACTAGCGGGTACAATGAGCAGTTCTTC.

The V call is TRBV11-2, the J call TRBJ2-7; 12 bases line up with TRBD2. There are 15 residues in the CDR3. The germline CDR1 and CDR2 sequences are SGHAT and FQNNGV. V lost 5 bases, J lost 0 bases, and 2 bases stayed unmatched. CDR3 coding DNA: TGTGCCAGCAGCACGGGACTAGCGGGCTCCTACGAGCAGTACTTC. Translated: CASSTGLAGSYEQYF.

This CDR3 is CASSLQGETQYF. DNA of the CDR3: TGCGCCAGCAGCTTGCAGGGAGAGACCCAGTACTTC. The chain employs TRBV5-1 and TRBJ2-5, with TRBD1 as a possible D gene (5 bases). Trimming cost V 1 base and J 4 bases, with 5 bases left between them. The CDR3 runs to 12 residues. The germline gives CDR1 SGHRS, CDR2 YFSETQ.

The genes are TRBV4-3 and TRBJ2-2; 8 bases agree with TRBD2. J gave up 2 bases and V 0 bases, and 8 bases lay outside the gene matches. CDR1 and CDR2 (germline): LGHNA, YSLEER. The CDR3 has 18 residues. The CDR3 protein is CASSQEGVAGPNTGELFF. In DNA form, the CDR3 reads TGCGCCAGCAGCCAAGAGGGGGTAGCGGGGCCTAACACCGGGGAGCTGTTTTTT.

The J gene is TRBJ2-7, the V gene TRBV28; D perhaps matches TRBD2 (6 bases). This CDR3 spans 15 amino acids. V was shortened by 4 bases and J by 1 base, with 14 bases between the two germline ends. CDR1 and CDR2 from the germline V gene are MDHEN and SYDVKM. This CDR3 reads CASSSPGRRSYEQYF. CDR3 sequence (DNA): TGTGCCAGCAGTTCCCCTGGGAGGAGGTCCTACGAGCAGTACTTC. The full variable domain, in which reference TRBV28 and TRBJ2-7 provide the parts outside the CDR3, is DVKVTQSSRYLVKRTGEKVFLECVQDMDHENMFWYRQDPGLGLRLIYFSYDVKMKEKGDIPEGYSVSREKKERFSLILESASTNQTSMYLCASSSPGRRSYEQYFGPGTRLTVT.

In this sample, this clone turned up once. This chain links TRBV19 with TRBJ2-5; perhaps TRBD2 as D (7 bases). V dropped 3 bases and J dropped 6 bases, with 14 bases sitting between them. The CDR3 loop spans 14 amino acids. The germline CDR1 and CDR2 sequences are LNHDA and SQIVND (reference sequence). The CDR3 nucleotides read TGTGCCAGTAGTATTGGGGGGGGCGGGCAGACCCAGTACTTC. Translation gives CASSIGGGGQTQYF.

A note on this clone: Different DNA sequences within this sample yield the same CDR3. The chain is built from TRBV3-1 (or the pseudogene TRBV3-2) and TRBJ1-2, with D perhaps matching TRBD1 (6 bases). The CDR3 contains 11 residues. Trimming left V 3 bases short and J 8 bases short, with 7 bases between. Germline loops: CDR1 LGHDT, CDR2 YNNKEL (reference sequence). CDR3 sequence (DNA): TGTGCCAGCAGCCAGGGGGCAGGCTACACCTTC. It specifies CASSQGAGYTF.

V usage is TRBV6-2 or TRBV6-3 and J usage is TRBJ2-5; TRBD1 matches at 11 bases. V gave up 2 bases and J gave up 9 bases; unmatched junction bases: 8. Germline V gene lookup returns CDR1 MNHEY and CDR2 SVGEGT. The CDR3 has 15 amino acids. CDR3 bases: TGTGCCAGCAGTTACAATTGGGACAGGGGGGGGTCCCAGTACTTC. Its translation is CASSYNWDRGGSQYF.

The rearrangement uses TRBV6-2 or TRBV6-3 and TRBJ2-2, with D unclear. The V gene's germline CDR1 is MNHEY and CDR2 SVGEGT. The CDR3 spans 16 residues. V lost 0 bases, J lost 0 bases, and 8 bases lay in between. Here the CDR3 reads CASSYSYSPNTGELFF. CDR3 DNA sequence: TGTGCCAGCAGTTACTCGTACAGCCCGAACACCGGGGAGCTGTTTTTT.

The chain combines TRBV11-3 with TRBJ2-2; 8 bases are shared with TRBD1. Trimming took 3 bases from V and 1 from J; bases not matched to a gene: 10. This CDR3 has 18 amino acids. In germline, CDR1 is SGHNT, CDR2 YENEEA. CDR3 loop: CASSLRDRFFWNTGELFF. The CDR3 DNA sequence: TGTGCCAGCAGCTTGCGGGACAGGTTTTTTTGGAACACCGGGGAGCTGTTTTTT.

This clone has a single count. V gene TRBV5-1 combines with J gene TRBJ2-7; possibly TRBD1 for D (5 bases). CDR1 and CDR2 (germline): SGHRS, YFSETQ. The CDR3 is 13 residues long. V was pared by 4 bases and J by 3 bases, with 11 bases between. CDR3 loop: CASSPWGSYEQYV. CDR3 nucleotides: TGCGCCAGCAGCCCCTGGGGCAGCTACGAGCAGTACGTC.